The entry below gives a single T cell receptor beta chain sequence along with its context. The data were obtained in a study of blood T cell repertoires in COVID-19. As for the study in general: Italy, Spain and the United States were the sources of the convalescent and acute COVID-19 samples. The analysed material was cDNA or gDNA that came from T cells, B-cell-depleted T cells, or PBMCs.

Original data processing: The authors estimated nucleated cell counts from reference gene primer amplification. Assay used: immunoSEQ multiplex PCR; TCRdb lists only in-frame clones, some missing. V, J and clone size are those of that table, while D and trimming were read from the DNA. The sample consists of approximately 130,000 clones, approximately 85% of them appearing once. The CDR3 consists of 17 residues. V was clipped by 0 bases and J by 3 bases, with 12 bases between them. Germline CDR1 SGHDN, CDR2 FVKESK. The chain links TRBV14 to TRBJ1-6; D is unclear. Material for sequencing was peripheral blood. This sequence was found in a human donor in a cohort sampled during active COVID-19. Here the CDR3 reads CASSQDPSVYYNSPLHF. The CDR3 nucleotides read TGTGCCAGCAGCCAAGATCCCAGCGTATACTATAATTCACCCCTCCACTTT.